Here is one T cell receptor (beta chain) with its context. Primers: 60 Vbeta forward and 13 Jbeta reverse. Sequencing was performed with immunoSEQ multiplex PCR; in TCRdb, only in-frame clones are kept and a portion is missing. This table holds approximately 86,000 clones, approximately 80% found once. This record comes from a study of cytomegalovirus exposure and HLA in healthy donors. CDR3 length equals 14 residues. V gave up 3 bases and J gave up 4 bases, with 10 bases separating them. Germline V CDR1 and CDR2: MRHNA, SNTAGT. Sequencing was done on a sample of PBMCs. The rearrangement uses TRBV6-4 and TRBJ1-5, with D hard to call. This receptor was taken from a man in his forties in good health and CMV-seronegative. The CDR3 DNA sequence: TGTGCCAGCAGTGAAGGAACGGGGAATCAGCCCCAGCATTTT. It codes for CASSEGTGNQPQHF.